Following are 15 T cell receptor beta chains from one sample sequenced in a study of blood T cell repertoires in COVID-19. Data came from immunoSEQ multiplex PCR; TCRdb stores just in-frame clones and leaves some out. The sample gives approximately 240,000 clones, about four fifths of which show up once; around 2% is in the top ten. Sequences were obtained from peripheral blood. Source of these receptors: a woman aged 55-75 years with acute or convalescent COVID-19.

The chain employs TRBV3-1 (or the pseudogene TRBV3-2) and TRBJ1-1, with D possibly being TRBD1 (6 bases). The germline CDR1 and CDR2 sequences are LGHDT and YNNKEL (reference sequence). V dropped 0 bases and J dropped 1 base, with 12 bases sitting between them. The CDR3 is 16 residues long. CDR3 nucleotides: TGTGCCAGCAGCCAAGACTACAGGGTGAGGAACACTGAAGCTTTCTTT. It translates to CASSQDYRVRNTEAFF.

This chain connects TRBV3-1 (or the pseudogene TRBV3-2) to TRBJ2-2, with D possibly matching TRBD1 (5 bases). This CDR3 is 14 amino acids long. Trimming pared 4 bases from V and 3 bases from J, leaving 9 bases between. Germline V gives CDR1 LGHDT, CDR2 YNNKEL (reference sequence). In DNA form, the CDR3 reads TGTGCCAGCAGCCGCAGGGAAGACACCGGGGAGCTGTTTTTT. This encodes CASSRREDTGELFF.

In DNA, the CDR3 is TGTGCCACCTACGTCCACCGGGACCAAGAGACCCAGTACTTC. Residues: CATYVHRDQETQYF. The rearrangement joins TRBV7-3 to TRBJ2-5; D remains unclear. V was cut by 10 bases and J by 0 bases, with 15 bases left in between. The CDR3 runs 14 residues. Germline V gives CDR1 SGHTA, CDR2 FQGTGA. Variable domain in full (rest from reference TRBV7-3 and TRBJ2-5): GAGVSQTPSNKVTEKGKYVELRCDPISGHTALYWYRQSLGQGPEFLIYFQGTGAADDSGLPNDRFFAVRPEGSVSTLKIQRTERGDSAVYLCATYVHRDQETQYFGPGTRLLVL.

CDR3 in amino acids: CASQSIAGPYYGYTF. The DNA of the CDR3 is TGTGCCAGTCAATCGATAGCAGGGCCCTACTATGGCTACACCTTC. The chain has TRBV19 and TRBJ1-2; D is perhaps TRBD1 (5 bases). This CDR3 has 15 amino acids. CDR1 and CDR2 from the germline V gene are LNHDA and SQIVND (reference sequence). Trimming cost V 8 bases and J 3 bases, with 19 bases left between them.

V usage is TRBV9 and J usage is TRBJ2-7; D might be TRBD1 (6 bases). The germline CDR1 and CDR2 sequences are SGDLS and YYNGEE. The germline V and J ends were trimmed by 4 bases and 0 bases, with 14 bases remaining between them. This CDR3 contains 15 residues. In DNA form, the CDR3 reads TGTGCCAGCAGCAAAGGACAGATGAGCTCCTACGAGCAGTACTTC. As protein: CASSKGQMSSYEQYF.

This chain links TRBV5-6 with TRBJ1-5; 7 bases fit TRBD1. Losses at the gene ends were 5 bases for V and 3 bases for J; bases not matched to a gene: 5. The CDR3 length is 14 residues. The germline gives CDR1 SGHDT, CDR2 YYEEEE. CDR3 loop: CASSWGQNNQPQHF. The CDR3 coding sequence is TGTGCCAGCAGTTGGGGACAGAACAATCAGCCCCAGCATTTT.

This clone occurred once. The rearrangement joins TRBV13 to TRBJ2-5, with TRBD2 identical over 8 bases. J lost 5 bases, V lost 7 bases, and 12 bases had no gene match. The CDR3 totals 15 residues. From germline, CDR1 is PRHDT and CDR2 FYEKMQ (reference sequence). CDR3 nucleotide sequence: TGTGCCAGCAAAGGGCGACGGGGGGGCAGGGAGACCCAGTACTTC. This sequence encodes CASKGRRGGRETQYF.

The chain uses TRBV3-1 (or the pseudogene TRBV3-2) and TRBJ2-7; 7 bases align to TRBD1. This CDR3 is built from 13 residues. Losses at the gene ends were 2 bases for V and 5 bases for J; bases not matched to a gene: 3. CDR1 and CDR2 (germline): LGHDT, YNNKEL (reference sequence). CDR3 coding DNA: TGTGCCAGCAGCCAACAACAGGGGAACGAGCAGTACTTC. This codes for CASSQQQGNEQYF.

The sample holds a few counts of this clone. This chain joins TRBV4-1 and TRBJ2-1, with TRBD2 identical over 12 bases. V shed 4 bases and J 4 bases; nucleotides not matched to a gene: 2. This CDR3 comprises 15 residues. Germline assignment: CDR1 MGHRA and CDR2 YSYEKL. The CDR3: CASSRGTSGYNEQFF. CDR3 bases: TGCGCCAGCAGCCGCGGGACTAGCGGGTACAATGAGCAGTTCTTC.

The gene calls are TRBV19 and TRBJ1-5, with TRBD1 as a possible D gene (5 bases). The CDR3 has 16 residues. Trimming stripped 6 bases from V and 0 bases from J, with 15 bases between. CDR1 and CDR2 from the germline V gene are LNHDA and SQIVND (reference sequence). The CDR3 reads CASSTYNQGSNQPQHF. The CDR3, as DNA: TGTGCCAGTAGCACCTATAACCAGGGTAGCAATCAGCCCCAGCATTTT. Full variable domain (missing parts from reference TRBV19 and TRBJ1-5): DGGITQSPKYLFRKEGQNVTLSCEQNLNHDAMYWYRQDPGQGLRLIYYSQIVNDFQKGDIAEGYSVSREKKESFPLTVTSAQKNPTAFYLCASSTYNQGSNQPQHFGDGTRLSIL.

The chain is built from TRBV3-1 (or the pseudogene TRBV3-2) and TRBJ1-1; the D is unclear. Looked up from germline, CDR1 is LGHDT and CDR2 is YNNKEL (reference sequence). The CDR3 covers 14 residues. Between the trimmed V and J ends, which lost 0 bases and 11 bases, there was a span of 16 bases. The CDR3 nucleotides read TGTGCCAGCAGCCAAGATGGGAGGCCCAGAGAGGCTTTCTTT. Residues: CASSQDGRPREAFF.

The CDR3 loop reads CASSPDRGTYGYTF. The CDR3 DNA is TGTGCCAGCAGCCCGGACAGGGGAACCTATGGCTACACCTTC. J is TRBJ1-2 and V is TRBV7-2, with 9 bases aligning to TRBD1. Germline CDR1 reads SGHTA; CDR2 reads FQGNSA. V was pared by 5 bases and J by 4 bases, with 5 bases of the junction left unmatched. The CDR3 covers 14 residues.

The chain employs TRBV5-1 and TRBJ1-2, with D possibly matching TRBD1 (6 bases). The V end was cut by 1 base, the J end by 4 bases, with 11 bases between. Germline loops: CDR1 SGHRS, CDR2 YFSETQ. This CDR3 contains 14 residues. Here the CDR3 reads CASSLKQGIYGYTF. The CDR3 DNA reads as TGCGCCAGCAGCTTGAAGCAGGGGATCTATGGCTACACCTTC.

The rearrangement joins TRBV27 to TRBJ2-1, with D possibly matching TRBD2 (6 bases). The CDR3 is 13 residues long. The V gene lost 5 bases and the J gene lost 7 bases, with 12 bases spanning the gap. CDR1 is MNHEY, CDR2 SMNVEV, per germline (reference sequence). The CDR3 here is CASSPGAGNEQFF. As DNA, the CDR3 is TGTGCCAGCAGTCCCGGGGCGGGAAATGAGCAGTTCTTC.

This clone has only one observation. One junction end disagrees with the germline gene, perhaps due to a read error. This sequence joins TRBV5-1 and TRBJ2-3; 8 positions match TRBD2. The CDR3 totals 11 residues. The germline gives CDR1 SGHRS, CDR2 YFSETQ. CDR3 sequence (DNA): TGCGCCAGCAGCCCCGGGACTAGTCGGAATTTT. It yields the protein CASSPGTSRNF.